Listed below are T cell receptor beta chains from one sample, sequenced in a study of control samples from healthy donors and cancer patients. The assay was immunoSEQ multiplex PCR, and TCRdb's table has in-frame clones only and misses some. Of 78,000 or so clones in the sample, roughly nine tenths are singletons; the top ten hold 3.5% to 4%. The sequenced material came from blood. The receptor set was obtained from a woman aged 50 to 60 in good health. Both conserved end residues are part of each CDR3.

CDR3 protein: CATSGRAESNQPQHF
V gene: TRBV24-1
J gene: TRBJ1-5

CDR3 protein: CASSGKGGGNNSPLHF
V gene: TRBV7-9
J gene: TRBJ1-6

CDR3 protein: CASSPGRREKLFF
V gene: TRBV18
J gene: TRBJ1-4

CDR3 protein: CASRAVSYEQYF
V gene: TRBV28
J gene: TRBJ2-7

CDR3 protein: CASSDRQNTEAFF
V gene: TRBV18
J gene: TRBJ1-1

CDR3 protein: CTSSVASDYGYTF
V gene: TRBV9
J gene: TRBJ1-2

CDR3 protein: CASRSRGGEQYF
V gene: TRBV5-6
J gene: TRBJ2-7

CDR3 protein: CAISTGNTEAFF
V gene: TRBV10-3
J gene: TRBJ1-1

CDR3 protein: CASSSDGMNTEAFF
V gene: TRBV5-1
J gene: TRBJ1-1

CDR3 protein: CAWSSQGGGEQFF
V gene: TRBV30
J gene: TRBJ2-1

CDR3 protein: CASSLEGGRETQYF
V gene: TRBV5-5
J gene: TRBJ2-5

CDR3 protein: CASSLTGAVNQPQHF
V gene: TRBV5-1
J gene: TRBJ1-5

CDR3 protein: CAGGSGGDPDTQYF
V gene: TRBV6-5
J gene: TRBJ2-3

CDR3 protein: CASSQAGGAYNEQFF
V gene: TRBV4-2
J gene: TRBJ2-1

CDR3 protein: CASSRSGVSSYEQYF
V gene: TRBV3-1/TRBV3-2
J gene: TRBJ2-7

CDR3 protein: CASSFEGPLSYEQYF
V gene: TRBV11-2
J gene: TRBJ2-7

CDR3 protein: CSVEAGTGGTDTQYF
V gene: TRBV29-1
J gene: TRBJ2-3

CDR3 protein: CASSLLEGGSNEQYF
V gene: TRBV3-1/TRBV3-2
J gene: TRBJ2-7

CDR3 protein: CASSTPRGTGPNEQFF
V gene: TRBV9
J gene: TRBJ2-1

CDR3 protein: CASSNRGGQHRDYTDTQYF
V gene: TRBV21-1
J gene: TRBJ2-3

CDR3 protein: CASSLGPANTGELFF
V gene: TRBV5-1
J gene: TRBJ2-2

CDR3 protein: CASRPSGSSWEQYF
V gene: TRBV28
J gene: TRBJ2-7

CDR3 protein: CASTFQVLQPQHF
V gene: TRBV6-5
J gene: TRBJ1-5

CDR3 protein: CASRLTGDYGYTF
V gene: TRBV5-1
J gene: TRBJ1-2

CDR3 protein: CASSQQGNTIYF
V gene: TRBV3-1/TRBV3-2
J gene: TRBJ1-3

CDR3 protein: CASSERPSTDTQYF
V gene: TRBV10-2
J gene: TRBJ2-3

CDR3 protein: CASSQVTLPTGELFF
V gene: TRBV3-1/TRBV3-2
J gene: TRBJ2-2

CDR3 protein: CATSWSYEQYF
V gene: TRBV6-6
J gene: TRBJ2-7

CDR3 protein: CASSSGTGGNNEQFF
V gene: TRBV27
J gene: TRBJ2-1

CDR3 protein: CASSRDRGSPSTEAFF
V gene: TRBV19
J gene: TRBJ1-1

CDR3 protein: CASSPSGQYNSPLHF
V gene: TRBV6-5
J gene: TRBJ1-6

CDR3 protein: CASSYTGGLSYTF
V gene: TRBV27
J gene: TRBJ1-2

CDR3 protein: CASSPGSGGVNYGYTF
V gene: TRBV18
J gene: TRBJ1-2

CDR3 protein: CAWNQGEDIQYF
V gene: TRBV30
J gene: TRBJ2-4

CDR3 protein: CASISVGARNEQFF
V gene: TRBV2
J gene: TRBJ2-1

CDR3 protein: CASMGTDKADTQYF
V gene: TRBV6-5
J gene: TRBJ2-3

CDR3 protein: CASSEQGLGTEAFF
V gene: TRBV5-1
J gene: TRBJ1-1

CDR3 protein: CASSLEMEYYTF
V gene: TRBV4-2
J gene: TRBJ1-2

CDR3 protein: CASSNTRGTSGRITDTQYF
V gene: TRBV5-1
J gene: TRBJ2-3

CDR3 protein: CASSVGVSVAGELFF
V gene: TRBV9
J gene: TRBJ2-2

CDR3 protein: CASSRQGPSTGELFF
V gene: TRBV5-5
J gene: TRBJ2-2

CDR3 protein: CASNSGSAVGDTIYF
V gene: TRBV28
J gene: TRBJ1-3

CDR3 protein: CASSPRQRLAGAGEQYF
V gene: TRBV4-1
J gene: TRBJ2-7

CDR3 protein: CASSMTGLVRLFF
V gene: TRBV19
J gene: TRBJ1-4

CDR3 protein: CASSSLAGGDTGELFF
V gene: TRBV19
J gene: TRBJ2-2

CDR3 protein: CASTDRGLNSPLHF
V gene: TRBV28
J gene: TRBJ1-6

CDR3 protein: CASSLDAFYNEQFF
V gene: TRBV27
J gene: TRBJ2-1

CDR3 protein: CSVGGQGRMNTEAFF
V gene: TRBV29-1
J gene: TRBJ1-1

CDR3 protein: CASSTGGAGEKLFF
V gene: TRBV6-2/TRBV6-3
J gene: TRBJ1-4

CDR3 protein: CAWSSGTGDSPLHF
V gene: TRBV30
J gene: TRBJ1-6

CDR3 protein: CASSLGGQVRTYEQYF
V gene: TRBV7-8
J gene: TRBJ2-7

CDR3 protein: CASSLGLAGGRSEQFF
V gene: TRBV5-6
J gene: TRBJ2-1

CDR3 protein: CASSLEGNSPLHF
V gene: TRBV5-1
J gene: TRBJ1-6

CDR3 protein: CASSPTSGYEQYF
V gene: TRBV7-8
J gene: TRBJ2-7

CDR3 protein: CASSQDSFTNYGYTF
V gene: TRBV4-1
J gene: TRBJ1-2

CDR3 protein: CASSPYMVSQPQHF
V gene: TRBV7-2
J gene: TRBJ1-5

CDR3 protein: CASDSGTVNQPQHF
V gene: TRBV7-9
J gene: TRBJ1-5